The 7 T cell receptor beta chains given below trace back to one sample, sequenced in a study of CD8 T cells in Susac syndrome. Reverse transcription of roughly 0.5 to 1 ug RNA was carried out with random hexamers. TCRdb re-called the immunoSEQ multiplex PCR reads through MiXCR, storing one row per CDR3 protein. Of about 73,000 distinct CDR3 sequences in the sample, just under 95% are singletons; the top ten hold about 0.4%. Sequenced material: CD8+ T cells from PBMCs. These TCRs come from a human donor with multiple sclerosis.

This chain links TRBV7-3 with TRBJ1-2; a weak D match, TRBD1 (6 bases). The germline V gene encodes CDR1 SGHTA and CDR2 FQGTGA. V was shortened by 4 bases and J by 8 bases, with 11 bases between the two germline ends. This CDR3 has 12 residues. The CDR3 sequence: CASSSPGEGYTF. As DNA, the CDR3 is TGTGCCAGCAGCTCTCCAGGGGAAGGCTACACCTTC.

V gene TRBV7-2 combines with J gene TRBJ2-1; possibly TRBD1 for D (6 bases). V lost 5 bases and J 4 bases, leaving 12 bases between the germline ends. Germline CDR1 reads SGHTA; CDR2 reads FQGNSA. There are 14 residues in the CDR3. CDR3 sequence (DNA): TGTGCCAGCAGCCACCGGGACACTTACAATGAGCAGTTCTTC. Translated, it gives CASSHRDTYNEQFF. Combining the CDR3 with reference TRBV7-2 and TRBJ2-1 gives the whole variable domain GAGVSQSPSNKVTEKGKDVELRCDPISGHTALYWYRQSLGQGLEFLIYFQGNSAPDKSGLPSDRFSAERTGGSVSTLTIQRTQQEDSAVYLCASSHRDTYNEQFFGPGTRLTVL.

This CDR3 reads CASRGGGAKNIQYF. The CDR3 DNA is TGTGCCAGCAGAGGGGGGGGCGCAAAAAACATTCAGTACTTC. This chain joins TRBV27 and TRBJ2-4; the D gene is possibly TRBD2 (7 bases). Trimming removed 6 bases from V and 4 bases from J, with 13 bases in between. The CDR3 covers 14 residues. Germline CDR1 reads MNHEY; CDR2 reads SMNVEV (reference sequence).

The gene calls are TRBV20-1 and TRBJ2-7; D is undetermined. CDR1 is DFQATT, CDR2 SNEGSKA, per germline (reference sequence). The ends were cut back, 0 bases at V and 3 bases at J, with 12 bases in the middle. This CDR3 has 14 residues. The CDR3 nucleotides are TGCAGTGCTAGAGATACCCTGGCGCACTACGAGCAGTACTTC. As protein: CSARDTLAHYEQYF.

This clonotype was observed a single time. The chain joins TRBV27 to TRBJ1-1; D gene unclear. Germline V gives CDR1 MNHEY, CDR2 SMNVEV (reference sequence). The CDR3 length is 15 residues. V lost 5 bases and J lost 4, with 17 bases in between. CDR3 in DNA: TGTGCCAGCAGTGCCCCCGGGGAGAGGCGCACTGAAGCTTTCTTT. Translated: CASSAPGERRTEAFF.

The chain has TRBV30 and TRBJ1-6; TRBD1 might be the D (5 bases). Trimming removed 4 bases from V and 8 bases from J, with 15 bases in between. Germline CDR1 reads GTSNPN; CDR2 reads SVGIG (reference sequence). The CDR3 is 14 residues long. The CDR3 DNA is TGTGCCTGGACGACCGGGACCGGTGATTCACCCCTCCACTTT. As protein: CAWTTGTGDSPLHF.

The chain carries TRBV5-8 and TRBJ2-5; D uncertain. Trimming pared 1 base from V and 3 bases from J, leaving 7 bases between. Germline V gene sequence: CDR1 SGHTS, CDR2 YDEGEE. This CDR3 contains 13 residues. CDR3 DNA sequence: TGTGCCAGCAGCTTGATACCCAAAGAGACCCAGTACTTC. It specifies CASSLIPKETQYF.